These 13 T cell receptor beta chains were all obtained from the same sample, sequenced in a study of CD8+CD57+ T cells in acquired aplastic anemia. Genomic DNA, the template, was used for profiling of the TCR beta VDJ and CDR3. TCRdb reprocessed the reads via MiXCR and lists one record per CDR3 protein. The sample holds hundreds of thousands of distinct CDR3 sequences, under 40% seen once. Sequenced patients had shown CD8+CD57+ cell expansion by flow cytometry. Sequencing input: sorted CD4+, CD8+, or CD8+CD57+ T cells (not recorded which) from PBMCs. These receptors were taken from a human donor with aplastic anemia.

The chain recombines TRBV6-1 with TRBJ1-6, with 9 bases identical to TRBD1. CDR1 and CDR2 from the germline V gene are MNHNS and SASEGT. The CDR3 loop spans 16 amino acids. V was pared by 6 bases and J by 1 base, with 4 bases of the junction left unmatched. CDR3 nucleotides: TGTGCCAGCAGACCAGGACAGGGGTCCTATAATTCACCCCTCCACTTT. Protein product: CASRPGQGSYNSPLHF.

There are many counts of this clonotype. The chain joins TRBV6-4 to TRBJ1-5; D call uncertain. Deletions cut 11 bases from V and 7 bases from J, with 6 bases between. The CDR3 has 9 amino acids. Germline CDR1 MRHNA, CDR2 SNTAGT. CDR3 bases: TGTGCCCGGCACCAGCCCCAGCATTTT. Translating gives CARHQPQHF.

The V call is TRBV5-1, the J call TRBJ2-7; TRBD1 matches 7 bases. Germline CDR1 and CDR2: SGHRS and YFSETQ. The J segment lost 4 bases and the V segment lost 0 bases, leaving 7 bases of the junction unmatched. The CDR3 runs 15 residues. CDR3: CASSLEGQVIYEQYF. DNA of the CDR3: TGCGCCAGCAGCTTGGAAGGACAGGTCATTTACGAGCAGTACTTC. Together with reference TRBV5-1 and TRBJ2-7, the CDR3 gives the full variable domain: KAGVTQTPRYLIKTRGQQVTLSCSPISGHRSVSWYQQTPGQGLQFLFEYFSETQRNKGNFPGRFSGRQFSNSRSEMNVSTLELGDSALYLCASSLEGQVIYEQYFGPGTRLTVT.

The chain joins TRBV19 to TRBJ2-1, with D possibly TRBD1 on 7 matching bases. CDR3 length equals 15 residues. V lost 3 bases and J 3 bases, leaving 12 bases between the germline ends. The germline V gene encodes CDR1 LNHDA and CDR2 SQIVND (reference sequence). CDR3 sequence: CASSMGQGGYNEQFF. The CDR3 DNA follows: TGTGCCAGTAGTATGGGGCAGGGGGGCTACAATGAGCAGTTCTTC.

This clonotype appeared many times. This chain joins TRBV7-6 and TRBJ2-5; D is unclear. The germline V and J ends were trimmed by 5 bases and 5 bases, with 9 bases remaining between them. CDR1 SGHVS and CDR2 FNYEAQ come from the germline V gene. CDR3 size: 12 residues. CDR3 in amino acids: CASSPGLETQYF. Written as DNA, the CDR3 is TGTGCCAGCAGCCCAGGTCTGGAGACCCAGTACTTC.

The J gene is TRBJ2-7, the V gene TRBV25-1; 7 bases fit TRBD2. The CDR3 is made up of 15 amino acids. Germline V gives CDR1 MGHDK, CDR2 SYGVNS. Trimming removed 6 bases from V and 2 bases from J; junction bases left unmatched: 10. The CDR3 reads CASSLLASKAYEQYF. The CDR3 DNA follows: TGTGCCAGCAGCCTACTAGCGTCAAAAGCCTACGAGCAGTACTTC.

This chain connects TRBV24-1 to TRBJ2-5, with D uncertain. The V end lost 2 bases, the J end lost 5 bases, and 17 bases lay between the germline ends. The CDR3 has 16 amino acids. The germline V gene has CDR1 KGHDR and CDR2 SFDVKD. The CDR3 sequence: CATSDSSTSASETQYF. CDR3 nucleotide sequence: TGTGCCACCAGTGATTCATCGACTTCCGCATCGGAGACCCAGTACTTC.

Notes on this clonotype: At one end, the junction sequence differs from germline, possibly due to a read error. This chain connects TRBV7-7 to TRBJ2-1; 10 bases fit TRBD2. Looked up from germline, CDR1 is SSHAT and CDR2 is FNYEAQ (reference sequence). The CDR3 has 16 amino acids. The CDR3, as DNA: TGTGCTAGCAGCTGTGGACTAGCGGCCTCCTACAATGAGCAGTTCTTC. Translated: CASSCGLAASYNEQFF.

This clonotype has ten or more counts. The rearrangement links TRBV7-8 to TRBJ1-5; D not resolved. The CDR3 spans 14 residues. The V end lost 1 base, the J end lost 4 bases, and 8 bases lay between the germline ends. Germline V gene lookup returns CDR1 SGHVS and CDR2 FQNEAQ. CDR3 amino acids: CASSLGRVNQPQHF. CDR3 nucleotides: TGTGCCAGCAGCTTAGGGAGGGTGAATCAGCCCCAGCATTTT.

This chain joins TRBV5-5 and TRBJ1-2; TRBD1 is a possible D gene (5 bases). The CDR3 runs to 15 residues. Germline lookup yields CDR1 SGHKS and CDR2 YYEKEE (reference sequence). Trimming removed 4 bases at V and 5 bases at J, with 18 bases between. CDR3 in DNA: TGTGCCAGCAGCCCCACTGTCGACAGTACATATGGCTACACCTTC. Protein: CASSPTVDSTYGYTF.

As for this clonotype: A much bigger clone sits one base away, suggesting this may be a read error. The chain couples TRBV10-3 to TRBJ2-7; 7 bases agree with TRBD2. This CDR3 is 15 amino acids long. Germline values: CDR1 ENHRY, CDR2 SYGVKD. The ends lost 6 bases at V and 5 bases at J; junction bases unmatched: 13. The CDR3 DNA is TGTGCCATCAGGGGAACGGGAGGATGGAACGACGAGCAGTACTTC. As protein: CAIRGTGGWNDEQYF.

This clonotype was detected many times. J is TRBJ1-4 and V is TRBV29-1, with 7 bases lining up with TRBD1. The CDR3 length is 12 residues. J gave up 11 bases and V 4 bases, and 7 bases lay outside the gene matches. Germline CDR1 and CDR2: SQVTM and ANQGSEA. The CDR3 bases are TGCAGCGTTGTTTCGCAGGGGGGGAAACTGTTTTTT. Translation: CSVVSQGGKLFF.

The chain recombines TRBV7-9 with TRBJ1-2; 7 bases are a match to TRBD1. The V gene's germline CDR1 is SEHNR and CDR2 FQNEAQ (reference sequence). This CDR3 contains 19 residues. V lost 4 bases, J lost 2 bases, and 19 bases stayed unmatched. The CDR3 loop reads CASSWRLGEPRDSNYGYTF. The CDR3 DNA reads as TGTGCCAGCAGCTGGAGGTTAGGTGAACCACGGGACAGCAACTATGGCTACACCTTC.